This TCR beta chain was sequenced in a study of CD4 T cells in relation to SARS-CoV-2 and coronaviruses. Findings of the study overall: About 65% of donors had memory CD4+ clonotypes crossrecognizing SARS-CoV-2 and common cold coronavirus spike.

The unexposed donors gave CD4+ T cells in about 2010-2019, prior to COVID-19. After ten to eleven days of culture, CD4+ T cells were isolated. Per the germline V gene, CDR1 is SGHTA and CDR2 is FQGTGA. This CDR3 comprises 16 residues. V was clipped by 8 bases and J by 0 bases, with 14 bases between them. TCRdb's table, derived via immunoSEQ multiplex PCR, lists solely in-frame clones and lacks some. The data contain fewer than 20,000 clones, under 85% of them singletons. This clone was observed a single time. No antigen is known for it. The clonotype was recovered from a human donor in good health. Input material: CD4+ T cells from PBMCs, cultured in vitro. The rearrangement links TRBV7-3 to TRBJ1-6; TRBD1 might be the D (6 bases). The CDR3 coding sequence is TGTGCCAGCGAAGACAGGAATAGCTCCTATAATTCACCCCTCCACTTT. Protein product: CASEDRNSSYNSPLHF.